This entry features one TCR beta chain sequence. CDR1 is SGHDN and CDR2 is FVKESK in the germline V gene. V was clipped by 0 bases and J by 2 bases, with 10 bases between them. The length of the CDR3 is 15 residues. The data belong to a study of memory CD4+ T cells and cytomegalovirus serostatus. Libraries were prepared by immunoSEQ multiplex PCR; TCRdb keeps only in-frame clonotypes and omits some of them. The top ten clones hold 0.77% of a sample with 50,000 to 55,000 clones, under 80% of them seen once. The sort gate was single viable CD3+CD4+CD8-CD45RO+ cells for memory CD4+ T cells. This clonotype was obtained from an adult in good health and CMV-seronegative. The sequenced material came from memory CD4+ T cells from blood. This chain links TRBV14 with TRBJ1-1, with D uncertain. The CDR3, as DNA: TGTGCCAGCAGCCAAGATTTTAGCAGTAACACTGAAGCTTTCTTT. It translates to CASSQDFSSNTEAFF.